Listed below are T cell receptor beta chains from one sample, sequenced in a study of blood T cells in healthy people across ages. TCRdb called the 5' RACE reads again in MiXCR, with one record for every CDR3 protein. Altogether hundreds of thousands of distinct CDR3 sequences are present, 25% being singletons, with the ten largest covering around 9.2%. The same sample was also studied in work on T cells of mothers and their children.

The source material was blood. The receptors derive from a boy aged 5-17 years in good health. CDR3s include the opening cysteine and the closing phenylalanine or tryptophan. Clone size is shown for a subset of rows, as once, few, many or a class of expanded clone.

CDR3 length: 14; J gene: TRBJ2-3; clone size: few; V gene: TRBV7-7; CDR3 protein: CASSLMGEEDTQYF
CDR3 length: 14; J gene: TRBJ2-7; clone size: .; V gene: TRBV6-2/TRBV6-3; CDR3 protein: CASSYSHTSDEQYF
CDR3 length: 15; J gene: TRBJ2-1; clone size: .; V gene: TRBV19; CDR3 protein: CASSISFRQLDEQFF
CDR3 length: 16; J gene: TRBJ1-2; clone size: few; V gene: TRBV15; CDR3 protein: CATSRDDRASNYGYTF
CDR3 length: 19; J gene: TRBJ1-2; clone size: few; V gene: TRBV9; CDR3 protein: CASSVASRTGGENTYGYTF
CDR3 length: 14; J gene: TRBJ2-5; clone size: .; V gene: TRBV6-5; CDR3 protein: CASSSGRGLETQYF
CDR3 length: 12; J gene: .; clone size: .; V gene: TRBV12-3/TRBV12-4; CDR3 protein: CASSPQAPEQYF
CDR3 length: 12; J gene: TRBJ2-5; clone size: few; V gene: TRBV6-1; CDR3 protein: CASSEQGETQYF
CDR3 length: 15; J gene: TRBJ2-7; clone size: .; V gene: TRBV27; CDR3 protein: CASSLSNPRHYERYF
CDR3 length: 13; J gene: TRBJ2-2; clone size: few; V gene: TRBV12-3/TRBV12-4; CDR3 protein: CASSLIRAGELFF
CDR3 length: 15; J gene: TRBJ2-3; clone size: .; V gene: TRBV15; CDR3 protein: CATSSDGESTDTQYF
CDR3 length: 12; J gene: TRBJ1-1; clone size: .; V gene: TRBV29-1; CDR3 protein: CSVVQGASEAFF
CDR3 length: 14; J gene: TRBJ1-2; clone size: .; V gene: TRBV24-1; CDR3 protein: CATSDLGTANGYTF
CDR3 length: 15; J gene: TRBJ2-1; clone size: .; V gene: TRBV7-3; CDR3 protein: CASSLTTGGRNEQFF
CDR3 length: 15; J gene: .; clone size: few; V gene: TRBV12-3/TRBV12-4; CDR3 protein: CASTPGTSASYEQYF
CDR3 length: 13; J gene: TRBJ2-7; clone size: .; V gene: TRBV7-2; CDR3 protein: CASSGSDSYEQYF
CDR3 length: 14; J gene: TRBJ2-1; clone size: few; V gene: TRBV9; CDR3 protein: CASSALLAGDEQFF
CDR3 length: 13; J gene: .; clone size: .; V gene: TRBV7-2; CDR3 protein: CASRYYGGYEQYF
CDR3 length: 12; J gene: TRBJ1-2; clone size: few; V gene: TRBV6-5; CDR3 protein: CASSYGNGGYTF
CDR3 length: 14; J gene: TRBJ2-5; clone size: few; V gene: TRBV4-3; CDR3 protein: CASSQGLRTPGRYF